What follows is one T cell receptor beta chain and its context. The CDR3 sequence is 15 residues long. The germline V and J ends were trimmed by 4 bases and 4 bases, with 14 bases remaining between them. The germline gives CDR1 SGHVS, CDR2 FQNEAQ. The sample is drawn from a study of blood T cell repertoires in COVID-19. Study overall: COVID-19 samples from acute and convalescent phases originated in the United States, Italy and Spain.

The protocol was immunoSEQ multiplex PCR, while the TCRdb copy is restricted to in-frame clones and leaves out a portion. Among about 280,000 clones listed, more than 75% were seen once. Input material: peripheral blood. The V and J genes are TRBV7-8 and TRBJ2-4; D not certain. The sequence derives from a woman between 25 and 40 years old who had recovered from COVID-19. CDR3 amino acids: CASSSPSSGKNIQYF. In nucleotides, the CDR3 is TGTGCCAGCAGCTCCCCCAGTTCCGGGAAAAACATTCAGTACTTC.